A single sample gave rise to the 15 T cell receptor beta chains below, sequenced in a study of shared clonotypes between healthy human individuals. The naive CD8 subset, CD45RO-negative cells positively selected for CCR7, excluded terminally differentiated effector memory CD45RA+ cells. Produced via immunoSEQ multiplex PCR; TCRdb's table is partial and in-frame only. Of about 680,000 clones in the sample, about 90% were seen once. Sequencing was performed on naive CD8+ T cells sorted from blood. All receptors come from a man aged 30 to 39 in good health.

The chain combines TRBV7-6 with TRBJ2-3; D unclear. The V gene lost 4 bases and the J gene lost 2 bases, with 13 bases spanning the gap. Germline CDR1 SGHVS, CDR2 FNYEAQ. The CDR3 extends over 15 amino acids. The DNA for the CDR3 is TGTGCCAGCAGCTCGACCCACCTAGTCACAGATACGCAGTATTTT. Encoded protein: CASSSTHLVTDTQYF. The full variable domain, with the rest looked up from reference TRBV7-6 and TRBJ2-3, is GAGVSQSPRYKVTKRGQDVALRCDPISGHVSLYWYRQALGQGPEFLTYFNYEAQQDKSGLPNDRFSAERPEGSISTLTIQRTEQRDSAMYRCASSSTHLVTDTQYFGPGTRLTVL.

The rearrangement links TRBV30 to TRBJ1-4, with D possibly matching TRBD1 (6 bases). The CDR3 covers 13 residues. The germline V gene has CDR1 GTSNPN and CDR2 SVGIG (reference sequence). The germline V and J ends were trimmed by 2 bases and 7 bases, with 11 bases remaining between them. CDR3 protein: CAWSWGASEKLFF. CDR3 DNA: TGTGCCTGGAGTTGGGGGGCTAGTGAAAAACTGTTTTTT.

The chain couples TRBV28 to TRBJ2-6; a possible D gene is TRBD1 (5 bases). The CDR3 is 18 amino acids. Germline V lookup: CDR1 MDHEN, CDR2 SYDVKM. Trimming removed 5 bases from V and 4 bases from J, with 21 bases in between. The CDR3 coding sequence is TGTGCCAGCAGTACGGACACCCAACACGTTTTGGGGGCCAACGTCCTGACTTTC. It codes for CASSTDTQHVLGANVLTF.

This clone was picked up a small number of times. The gene calls are TRBV7-9 and TRBJ2-2; 10 nucleotides match TRBD1. The CDR3 runs to 17 residues. Germline CDR1 and CDR2: SEHNR and FQNEAQ (reference sequence). The V segment lost 4 bases and the J segment 7 bases; nucleotides outside the gene matches: 12. The CDR3 DNA follows: TGTGCCAGCAGCTATCGAGACAGGGGGCTCTCCGTCGGGGAGCTGTTTTTT. This sequence encodes CASSYRDRGLSVGELFF. Filled out from reference TRBV7-9 and TRBJ2-2, the complete variable domain reads DTGVSQNPRHKITKRGQNVTFRCDPISEHNRLYWYRQTLGQGPEFLTYFQNEAQLEKSRLLSDRFSAERPKGSFSTLEIQRTEQGDSAMYLCASSYRDRGLSVGELFFGEGSRLTVL.

This chain uses TRBV11-3 with TRBJ2-3; maybe TRBD2 (5 bases). Trimming took off 4 bases at V and 7 bases at J, with 18 bases between the two ends. Looked up from germline, CDR1 is SGHNT and CDR2 is YENEEA. The CDR3 has 15 amino acids. CDR3 in DNA: TGTGCCAGCAGCTCCCTTAGCCGGGAACCCCATACGCAGTATTTT. It specifies CASSSLSREPHTQYF.

The V and J genes are TRBV10-1 and TRBJ2-2, with 10 nucleotides matching TRBD2. Unmatched junction bases numbered 8, after V lost 10 bases and J lost 6 bases. The CDR3 contains 14 residues. The germline gives CDR1 WNHNN, CDR2 SYGVQD (reference sequence). Here the CDR3 reads CANPKREGPGELFF. CDR3 coding DNA: TGCGCCAACCCAAAGCGGGAGGGTCCCGGGGAGCTGTTTTTT.

This chain uses TRBV19 with TRBJ2-3; 11 bases are a match to TRBD2. After removal of 5 bases from V and 2 bases from J, the junction contained 6 bases not matched to a gene. The germline V gene has CDR1 LNHDA and CDR2 SQIVND (reference sequence). The CDR3 runs to 16 residues. The CDR3 protein is CASSPGTSGITDTQYF. The CDR3, as DNA: TGTGCCAGTAGTCCAGGGACTAGCGGAATCACAGATACGCAGTATTTT.

The chain recombines TRBV10-2 with TRBJ2-7, with 11 positions matching TRBD2. Germline-derived CDR1 and CDR2 are WSHSY and SAAADI. The CDR3 sequence is 15 residues long. Unmatched junction bases numbered 5, after V lost 3 bases and J lost 4 bases. The CDR3 sequence is CASSETSGSGYEQYF. DNA of the CDR3: TGCGCCAGCAGTGAAACTAGCGGGAGTGGGTACGAGCAGTACTTC.

This chain links TRBV4-1 with TRBJ2-1; possibly TRBD2 for D (5 bases). The CDR3 covers 16 residues. The V gene's germline CDR1 is MGHRA and CDR2 YSYEKL. Trimming took off 0 bases at V and 1 base at J, with 10 bases between the two ends. The CDR3 loop is CASSQEILASYNEQFF. DNA of the CDR3: TGCGCCAGCAGCCAAGAGATCCTAGCTTCCTACAATGAGCAGTTCTTC.

The gene calls are TRBV11-2 and TRBJ2-1; 14 positions match TRBD2. The CDR3 covers 13 residues. Germline V gives CDR1 SGHAT, CDR2 FQNNGV. J was trimmed by 15 bases and V by 3 bases; bases with no gene match: 4. CDR3 nucleotide sequence: TGTGCCAGCAGCTTCGGGACTAGCGGGAGAGGGTTCTTC. Amino acid sequence: CASSFGTSGRGFF.

This clone occurred once. The gene calls are TRBV9 and TRBJ2-7, with TRBD1 matching 8 bases. CDR1 is SGDLS and CDR2 is YYNGEE in the germline V gene. The CDR3 covers 16 residues. The trim removed 0 bases at V and 1 base at J, leaving 6 bases unmatched. The CDR3 is CASSVGRDRPSYEQYF. DNA for the CDR3: TGTGCCAGCAGCGTAGGGAGGGACAGGCCGTCCTACGAGCAGTACTTC.

The V call is TRBV4-1, the J call TRBJ2-3; D is perhaps TRBD2 (5 bases). Between the trimmed V and J ends, which lost 5 bases and 0 bases, there was a span of 15 bases. CDR1 is MGHRA and CDR2 is YSYEKL in the germline V gene. This CDR3 is 16 amino acids long. CDR3 nucleotides: TGCGCCAGCAGCTCCTCAGCGGATTCTAGCACAGATACGCAGTATTTT. Its translation is CASSSSADSSTDTQYF.

This chain joins TRBV6-6 and TRBJ2-7; 11 bases agree with TRBD1. V lost 2 bases, J lost 3 bases, and 6 bases stayed unmatched. The CDR3 is 16 residues long. The germline gives CDR1 MNHNY, CDR2 SVGAGI (reference sequence). CDR3 in amino acids: CASSYPWDRGDYEQYF. Written as DNA, the CDR3 is TGTGCCAGCAGTTACCCGTGGGACAGGGGGGACTACGAGCAGTACTTC.

The rearrangement uses TRBV6-6 and TRBJ2-1; tentatively, D is TRBD2 (6 bases). The CDR3 covers 16 residues. V shed 0 bases and J shed 10 bases, with 19 bases lying between them. Per germline, CDR1 MNHNY and CDR2 SVGAGI (reference sequence). The CDR3 coding sequence is TGTGCCAGCAGTTACTCCGTTTTATCCCAGGCGGGAGAGCAGTTCTTC. It yields the protein CASSYSVLSQAGEQFF.

This sequence joins TRBV5-1 and TRBJ2-5, with 7 bases fitting TRBD2. The CDR3 consists of 14 residues. Germline V gives CDR1 SGHRS, CDR2 YFSETQ. V trimming: 4 bases; J trimming: 3 bases; junction bases outside the gene matches: 6. DNA of the CDR3: TGCGCCAGCAGCGCGGGACTACCAGAAGAGACCCAGTACTTC. Amino acid sequence: CASSAGLPEETQYF.